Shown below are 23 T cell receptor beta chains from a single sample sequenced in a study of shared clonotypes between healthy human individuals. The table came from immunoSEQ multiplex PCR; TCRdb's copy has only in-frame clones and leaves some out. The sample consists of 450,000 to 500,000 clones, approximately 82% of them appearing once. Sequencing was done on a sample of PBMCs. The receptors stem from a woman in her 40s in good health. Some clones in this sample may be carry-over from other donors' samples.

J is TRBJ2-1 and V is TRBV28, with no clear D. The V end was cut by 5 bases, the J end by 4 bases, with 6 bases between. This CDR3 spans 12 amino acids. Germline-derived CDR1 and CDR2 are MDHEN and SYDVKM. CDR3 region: CASSQMYNEQFF. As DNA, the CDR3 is TGTGCCAGCAGTCAGATGTACAATGAGCAGTTCTTC.

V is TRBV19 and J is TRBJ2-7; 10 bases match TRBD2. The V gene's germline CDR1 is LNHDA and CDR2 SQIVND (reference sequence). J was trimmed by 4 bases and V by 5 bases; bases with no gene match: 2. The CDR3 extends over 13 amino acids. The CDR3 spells CASSAGLAYEQYF. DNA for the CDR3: TGTGCCAGTAGTGCGGGACTAGCGTACGAGCAGTACTTC.

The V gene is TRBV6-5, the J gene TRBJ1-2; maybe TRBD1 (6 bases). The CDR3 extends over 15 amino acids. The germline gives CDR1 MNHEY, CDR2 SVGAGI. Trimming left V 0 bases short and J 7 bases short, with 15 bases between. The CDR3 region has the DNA TGTGCCAGCAGTTACTCGGGGGGCCTAACGGCTGGCTACACCTTC. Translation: CASSYSGGLTAGYTF.

The CDR3: CASSEEGRETQYF. For the CDR3, the DNA is TGTGCCAGCAGTGAGGAGGGGCGAGAGACCCAGTACTTC. The chain recombines TRBV6-5 with TRBJ2-5; a possible D gene is TRBD2 (6 bases). The CDR3 is 13 amino acids. Germline CDR1 is MNHEY and CDR2 is SVGAGI. The V end was cut by 5 bases, the J end by 4 bases, with 11 bases between.

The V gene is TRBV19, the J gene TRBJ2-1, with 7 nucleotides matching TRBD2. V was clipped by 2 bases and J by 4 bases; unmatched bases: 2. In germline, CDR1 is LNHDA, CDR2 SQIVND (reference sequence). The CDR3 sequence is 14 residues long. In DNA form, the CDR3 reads TGTGCCAGTAGTATAACTAGCGTATACAATGAGCAGTTCTTC. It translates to CASSITSVYNEQFF. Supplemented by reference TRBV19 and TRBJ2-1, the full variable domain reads DGGITQSPKYLFRKEGQNVTLSCEQNLNHDAMYWYRQDPGQGLRLIYYSQIVNDFQKGDIAEGYSVSREKKESFPLTVTSAQKNPTAFYLCASSITSVYNEQFFGPGTRLTVL.

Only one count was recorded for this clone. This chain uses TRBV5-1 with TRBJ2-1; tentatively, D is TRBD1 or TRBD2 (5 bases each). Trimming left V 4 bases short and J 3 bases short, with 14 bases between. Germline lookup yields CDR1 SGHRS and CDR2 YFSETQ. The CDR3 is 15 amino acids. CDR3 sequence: CASSRDGRGYNEQFF. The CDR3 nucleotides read TGCGCCAGCAGCCGGGACGGCCGAGGCTACAATGAGCAGTTCTTC.

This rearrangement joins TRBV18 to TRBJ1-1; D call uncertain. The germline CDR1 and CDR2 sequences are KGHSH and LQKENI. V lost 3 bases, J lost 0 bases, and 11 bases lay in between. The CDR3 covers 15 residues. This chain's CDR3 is CASSPKSGMNTEAFF. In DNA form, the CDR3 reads TGTGCCAGCTCACCTAAGAGTGGAATGAACACTGAAGCTTTCTTT.

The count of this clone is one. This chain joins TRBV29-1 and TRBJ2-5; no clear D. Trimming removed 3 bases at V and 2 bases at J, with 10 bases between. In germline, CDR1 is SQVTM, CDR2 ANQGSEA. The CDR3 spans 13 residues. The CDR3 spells CSVDFQVQETQYF. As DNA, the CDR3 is TGCAGCGTTGATTTTCAGGTTCAAGAGACCCAGTACTTC.

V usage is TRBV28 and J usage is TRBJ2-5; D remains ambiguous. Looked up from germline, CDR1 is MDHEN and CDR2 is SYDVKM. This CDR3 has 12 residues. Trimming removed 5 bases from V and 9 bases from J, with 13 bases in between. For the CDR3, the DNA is TGTGCCAGCAGTCTCCAATCGGCGTCCCAGTACTTC. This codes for CASSLQSASQYF. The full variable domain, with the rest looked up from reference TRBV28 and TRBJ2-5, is DVKVTQSSRYLVKRTGEKVFLECVQDMDHENMFWYRQDPGLGLRLIYFSYDVKMKEKGDIPEGYSVSREKKERFSLILESASTNQTSMYLCASSLQSASQYFGPGTRLLVL.

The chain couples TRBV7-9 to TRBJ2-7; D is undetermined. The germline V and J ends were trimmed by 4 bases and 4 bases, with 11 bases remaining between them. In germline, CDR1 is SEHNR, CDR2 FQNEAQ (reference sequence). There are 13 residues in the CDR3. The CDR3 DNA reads TGTGCCAGCAGCTCTGCTGGTGAATACGAGCAGTACTTC. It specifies CASSSAGEYEQYF.

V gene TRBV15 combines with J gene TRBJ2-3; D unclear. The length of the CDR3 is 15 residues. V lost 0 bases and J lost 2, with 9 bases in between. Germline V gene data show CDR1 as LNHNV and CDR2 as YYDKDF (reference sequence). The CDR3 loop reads CATSRDPGVTDTQYF. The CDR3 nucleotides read TGTGCCACCAGCAGAGATCCTGGGGTCACAGATACGCAGTATTTT.

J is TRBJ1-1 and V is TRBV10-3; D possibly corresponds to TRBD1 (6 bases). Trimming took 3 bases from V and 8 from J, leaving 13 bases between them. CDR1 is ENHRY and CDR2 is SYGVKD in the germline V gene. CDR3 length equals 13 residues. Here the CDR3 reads CAISDRTEIEAFF. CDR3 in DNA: TGTGCCATCAGTGATAGGACAGAAATCGAAGCTTTCTTT.

In nucleotides, the CDR3 is TGTGCCAGCAGCGTAGGAGCGGGAGGCGCCTACGAGCAGTACTTC. The encoded protein is CASSVGAGGAYEQYF. The chain joins TRBV9 to TRBJ2-7; 9 bases align to TRBD2. Germline CDR1 SGDLS, CDR2 YYNGEE. V gave up 0 bases and J gave up 2 bases; unmatched junction bases: 3. This CDR3 comprises 15 residues. The whole variable domain, filled in from reference TRBV9 and TRBJ2-7, reads DSGVTQTPKHLITATGQRVTLRCSPRSGDLSVYWYQQSLDQGLQFLIQYYNGEERAKGNILERFSAQQFPDLHSELNLSSLELGDSALYFCASSVGAGGAYEQYFGPGTRLTVT.

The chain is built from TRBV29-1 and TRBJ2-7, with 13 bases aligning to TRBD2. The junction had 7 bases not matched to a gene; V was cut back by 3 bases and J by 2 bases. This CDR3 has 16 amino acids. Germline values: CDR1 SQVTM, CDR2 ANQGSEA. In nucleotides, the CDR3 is TGCAGCGTTGAGTACAGGACTAGCGGGGGAGCCTACGAGCAGTACTTC. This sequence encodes CSVEYRTSGGAYEQYF.

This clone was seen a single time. The CDR3 DNA follows: TGTGCCAGCAGCGTAGCCGGGACAGGGGGTTACAATGAGCAGTTCTTC. This translates into CASSVAGTGGYNEQFF. This rearrangement joins TRBV9 to TRBJ2-1; 11 bases match TRBD1. Trimming at V came to 0 bases and at J to 4 bases, leaving 3 bases not matched to a gene. Per the germline V gene, CDR1 is SGDLS and CDR2 is YYNGEE. The CDR3 consists of 16 residues.

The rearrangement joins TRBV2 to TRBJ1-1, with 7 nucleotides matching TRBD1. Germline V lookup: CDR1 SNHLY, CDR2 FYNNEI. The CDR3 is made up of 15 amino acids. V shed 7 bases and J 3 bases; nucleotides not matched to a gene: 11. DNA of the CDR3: TGTGCCAGCAAACTCGAGGGGGCAGGGGACACTGAAGCTTTCTTT. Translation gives CASKLEGAGDTEAFF.

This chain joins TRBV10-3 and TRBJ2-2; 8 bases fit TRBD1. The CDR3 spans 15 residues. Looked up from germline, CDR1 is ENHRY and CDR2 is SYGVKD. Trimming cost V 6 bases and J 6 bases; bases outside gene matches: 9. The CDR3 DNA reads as TGTGCCATCAGCCCGACAGGGGCCATCGCCGGGGAGCTGTTTTTT. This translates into CAISPTGAIAGELFF.

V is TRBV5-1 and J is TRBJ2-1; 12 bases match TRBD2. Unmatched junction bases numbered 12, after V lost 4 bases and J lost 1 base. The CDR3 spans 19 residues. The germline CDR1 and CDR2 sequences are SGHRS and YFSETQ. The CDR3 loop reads CASSPFQRTSGASYNEQFF. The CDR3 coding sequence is TGCGCCAGCAGCCCCTTCCAAAGGACTAGCGGGGCTTCCTACAATGAGCAGTTCTTC.

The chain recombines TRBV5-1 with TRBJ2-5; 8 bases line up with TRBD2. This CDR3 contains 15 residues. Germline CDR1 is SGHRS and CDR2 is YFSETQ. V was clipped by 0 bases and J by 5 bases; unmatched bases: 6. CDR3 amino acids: CASSLGGGTDETQYF. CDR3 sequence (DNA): TGCGCCAGCAGCTTGGGCGGGGGGACGGATGAGACCCAGTACTTC.

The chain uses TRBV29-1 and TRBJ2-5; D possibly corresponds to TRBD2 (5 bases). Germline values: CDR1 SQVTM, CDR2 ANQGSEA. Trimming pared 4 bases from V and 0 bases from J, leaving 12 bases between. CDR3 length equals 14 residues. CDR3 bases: TGCAGCGTTGGGTATGGCGGGCACCAAGAGACCCAGTACTTC. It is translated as CSVGYGGHQETQYF.

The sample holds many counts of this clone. The CDR3 is CASSLKGYETQYF. CDR3 coding DNA: TGTGCCAGCAGCTTGAAAGGGTACGAGACCCAGTACTTC. This chain joins TRBV5-5 and TRBJ2-5; no clear D. The CDR3 extends over 13 amino acids. Germline V gene sequence: CDR1 SGHKS, CDR2 YYEKEE (reference sequence). V lost 1 base and J lost 5, with 9 bases in between.

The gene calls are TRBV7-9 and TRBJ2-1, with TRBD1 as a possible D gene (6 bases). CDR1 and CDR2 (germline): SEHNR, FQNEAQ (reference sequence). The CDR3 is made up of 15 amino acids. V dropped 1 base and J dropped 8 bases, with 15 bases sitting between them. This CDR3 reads CASSLGDKGSHEQFF. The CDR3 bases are TGTGCCAGCAGCTTAGGGGACAAGGGGTCCCATGAGCAGTTCTTC. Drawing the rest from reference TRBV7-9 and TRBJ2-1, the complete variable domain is DTGVSQNPRHKITKRGQNVTFRCDPISEHNRLYWYRQTLGQGPEFLTYFQNEAQLEKSRLLSDRFSAERPKGSFSTLEIQRTEQGDSAMYLCASSLGDKGSHEQFFGPGTRLTVL.

In nucleotides, the CDR3 is TGTGCCAGCAGCTTAGAAGCGGGAGTCACCGGGGAGCTGTTTTTT. Amino acid sequence: CASSLEAGVTGELFF. V gene TRBV11-3 combines with J gene TRBJ2-2, with TRBD2 matching 8 bases. The CDR3 covers 15 residues. The V and J ends lost 0 bases and 4 bases, in that order; junction bases with no gene match: 1. CDR1 and CDR2 from the germline V gene are SGHNT and YENEEA.